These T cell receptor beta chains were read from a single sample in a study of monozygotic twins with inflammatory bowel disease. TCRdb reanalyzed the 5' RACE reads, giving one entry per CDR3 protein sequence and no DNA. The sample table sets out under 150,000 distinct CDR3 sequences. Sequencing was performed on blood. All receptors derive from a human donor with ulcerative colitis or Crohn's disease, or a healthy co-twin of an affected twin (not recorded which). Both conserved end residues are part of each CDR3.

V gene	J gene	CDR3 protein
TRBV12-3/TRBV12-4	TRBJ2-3	CASSFSGVPDTQYF
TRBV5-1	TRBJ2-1	CASSGASGGEYNEQFF
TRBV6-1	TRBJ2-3	CASRITQASTQYF
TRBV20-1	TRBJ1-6	CSATTPSSYNSPLHF
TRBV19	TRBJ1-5	CASSLGESNQPQHF
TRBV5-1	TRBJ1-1	CASRQGTGVTEAFF
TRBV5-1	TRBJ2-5	CASSLGVKAGVAETQYF
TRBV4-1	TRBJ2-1	CASSPKPTGQGVNEQFF
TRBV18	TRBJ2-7	CASSPSGSLRTYEQYF
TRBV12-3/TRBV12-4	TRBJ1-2	CASSPTGIGNYGYTF
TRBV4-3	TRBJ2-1	CASSLDRTLPLNEQFF
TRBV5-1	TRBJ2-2	CASSSSQGAGLTGELFF
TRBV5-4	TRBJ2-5	CASSPASQETQYF
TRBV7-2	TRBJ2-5	CASSLRYGNQETQYF
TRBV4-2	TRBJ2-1	CASSQDLAPYNEQFF
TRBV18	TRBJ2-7	CASSLGTPGGSYEQYF
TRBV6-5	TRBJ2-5	CASSYLVGGWGETQYF
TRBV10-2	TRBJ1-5	CASSLNDRVPYDQPQHF
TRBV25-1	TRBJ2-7	CASTKGAGSYEQYF
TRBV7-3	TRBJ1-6	CASSSVGHLNSPLHF
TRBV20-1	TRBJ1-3	CSGRGAGNTIYF
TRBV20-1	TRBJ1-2	CSARTPPSQYRYTF
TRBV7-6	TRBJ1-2	CASSLVAPGTGSEGYTF
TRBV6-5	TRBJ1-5	CASSYSGRGNNQPQHF
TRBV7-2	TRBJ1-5	CASSPQGQRLQPQHF
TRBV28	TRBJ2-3	CASGTGVTGTQYF
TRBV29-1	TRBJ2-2	CSVGQGLNTGELFF
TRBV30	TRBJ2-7	CAWSRQGPSYEQYF
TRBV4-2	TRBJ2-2	CASREAPSGGNTGELFF
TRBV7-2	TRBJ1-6	CASSLGGGGYNSPLHF
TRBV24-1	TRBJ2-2	CATSDRQGTGSTGELFF
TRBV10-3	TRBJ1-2	CAILRDRIVPDGYTF
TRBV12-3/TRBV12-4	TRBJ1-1	CASSLDRDRGRMNTEAFF